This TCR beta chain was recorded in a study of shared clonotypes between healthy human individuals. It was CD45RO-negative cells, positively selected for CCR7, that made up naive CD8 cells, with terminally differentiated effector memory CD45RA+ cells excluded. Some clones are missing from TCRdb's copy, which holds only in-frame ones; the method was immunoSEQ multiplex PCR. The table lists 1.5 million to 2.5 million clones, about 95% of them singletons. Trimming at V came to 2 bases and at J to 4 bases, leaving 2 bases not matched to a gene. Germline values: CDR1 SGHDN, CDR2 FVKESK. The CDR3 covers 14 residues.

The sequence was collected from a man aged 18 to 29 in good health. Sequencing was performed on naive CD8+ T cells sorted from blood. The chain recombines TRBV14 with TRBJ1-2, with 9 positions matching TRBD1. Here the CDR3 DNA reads TGTGCCAGCAGCCAACTACAGGGGGCCTATGGCTACACCTTC. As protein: CASSQLQGAYGYTF.